This TCR beta chain was captured in a study of vaccination effects on CD4 cells after COVID-19. Across the study: Under the ViraFEST assay, PBMC were stimulated with viral peptide pools so that antigen-specific CD4+ T cells expanded. Sequencing was performed afterwards. In culture with roughly 10 IU/ml IL-2 and approximately 9.1 ug/ml peptides, PBMC were grown at some 2 million per well.

Method: immunoSEQ multiplex PCR; TCRdb's copy keeps in-frame clones and lacks some. Among roughly 68,000 clones listed, 72% were seen once. A remark on this clone: Antigen unknown.

Between days 9 and 11 of culture, CD4+ T cells were separated out. The sample consisted of CD4+ T cells from PBMCs cultured without peptide, taken before COVID-19 vaccination. This clonotype was sampled from a human donor who had a prior SARS-CoV-2 infection.

The CDR3 nucleotides are TGTGCCAGCCGGGACAGGGCGAACACCGGGGAGCTGTTTTTT. Its translation is CASRDRANTGELFF. The J gene is TRBJ2-2, the V gene TRBV9, with TRBD1 matching over 9 bases. After removal of 7 bases from V and 0 bases from J, the junction contained 1 base not matched to a gene. Germline values: CDR1 SGDLS, CDR2 YYNGEE. The CDR3 consists of 14 residues.